This T cell receptor beta chain comes out of a study of shared clonotypes between healthy human individuals (dated by TCRdb to 2020 to 2022). Turning to the overall study: A couple of women and three men aged 18 to 49 years were included in the cohort. For each donor, CD4 naive and CD4 memory were each run on three plates, CD8 naive on two plates, and CD8 memory on one plate. To estimate repertoire size and how much clonotypes are shared between individuals, the study performed deep sequencing of blood TCR repertoires from roughly five healthy adults. To increase sequencing depth and limit assay-specific biases, different laboratories used diverse techniques to prepare libraries and sequence TCR repertoires. Between about 0.9 and 9 billion PBMCs per donor were obtained by leukapheresis. General study outcomes and caveats: Sampling was limited to blood, and TCR repertoires in tissue likely differ from TCR repertoires in blood. Larger estimated clonotype richness was generally found for naive subsets than for memory subsets. Clonotypes shared by all four sorted-subset donors showed higher generation probabilities than non-shared clonotypes. Because the study included only a small number of donors, the genetic and exposure-history diversity represented was limited. Even with the large sequencing depth, rarefaction of the sorted-subset datasets indicated that sequencing was incomplete. Pairwise subsampling indicated that sequencing depth was expected to affect the degree of clonotype sharing among donors. About 5% of naive CD4, approximately 3.7% of naive CD8, about 2.4% of memory CD4, and less than 0.45% of memory CD8 clonotypes were shared across several donors.

As to this clone: Its recognized antigen is unknown. No much larger clone is present one base from it, and per-base qualities are unavailable.

CD8 naive samples were obtained by positive selection for CCR7 among CD45RO-negative cells, yielding a CD45RA+CCR7+ population from which TemRA cells were excluded. Donors were healthy HIV-negative adults with no recently reported acute infections or vaccinations. Only Caucasian adults living in Nashville, Tennessee, USA were represented among the donors. After blood collection by leukapheresis, PBMCs were isolated using Ficoll-Histopaque density gradient centrifugation and then cryopreserved in the vapor phase of liquid nitrogen. Analytical flow cytometry was used to check the purity and quantity of every magnetically sorted T cell population. Genomic DNA was isolated from each sorted fraction and quantified by UV absorbance on a Nanodrop 2000c. Using the deep immunoSEQ assay, TCR CDR3 regions were amplified from genomic DNA by multiplex PCR. Extracted genomic DNA from each cell subset was distributed evenly across all wells of several immunoSEQ 96-well plates, and each plate was treated as a replicate. For sorted subsets, roughly 200 ng genomic DNA, equal to 30,000 to 35,000 T cell genomes, was loaded into each replicate PCR. Purified libraries were measured with a Qubit 3.0 fluorometer, size-checked on a Bioanalyzer 2100, and measured again with the KAPA Library Quantification kit. Every immunoSEQ 96-well plate was sequenced on a dedicated single-read 150-cycle Illumina NextSeq 550 flow cell. The authors processed their data as follows. The immunoSEQ output contained only junctional sequences without quality scores, so filtering could not match that applied to full-length reads. To assign V/J genes and CDR3, sequences were annotated using PyIR, a Python wrapper for IgBLAST v1.9, with IMGT germline references. Reads were removed for weak V/J assignments (E-value above 1e-6), missing CDR3, stop codons, out-of-frame junctions, or ambiguous translated residues. V3J clonotypes were defined as sequences sharing the same inferred V gene, J gene, and CDR3 amino acid sequence. Percentage overlap between repertoires was computed as shared unique clonotypes divided by the size of the smaller repertoire. Three approaches were used to assess repertoire richness: RTK rarefaction, the Chao1 estimator, and Recon v2.1 estimates of unobserved clonotypes. Generation probabilities for all TCRbeta clonotypes obtained by the gDNA method from a handful of donors were computed using OLGA. Drawn from immuneACCESS, this table holds only the in-frame rearrangements with V and J called that TCRdb kept. Clones are partly lost; checked studies trace under half to an unresolved V gene and leave the rest unexplained. The D gene and trimming were derived from the DNA, and the V and J assignments and clone size from that table. The sample table records hundreds of thousands of clones; about 91% of these occur just once. The ten largest clones capture approximately 25% of the sample.

This TCR was recovered from a man aged 25 to 40 in good health. The sequenced material came from naive CD8+ T cells sorted from blood. Per the publication, the cell subset or site label means: CD45RA+CCR7+.

At the DNA level, the sequence is TGTGCCAGCAGGATGCTTGGAGCGGGAAAGAATGAGCAGTTCTTC. It is translated as CASRMLGAGKNEQFF. The rearrangement combines TRBV28 with TRBJ2-1; the junction holds 7 bases that match TRBD2. Reading the germline V gene gives CDR1 MDHEN and CDR2 SYDVKM. The CDR3 runs 15 residues from the cysteine to the phenylalanine. Of the read, only the CDR3 DNA is kept; its 45 bases are in frame from base 1. Trimming removed 6 bases from V and 7 bases from J; the gene matches leave 12 bases unexplained.